These T cell receptor beta chains were read from a single sample in a study of T cell repertoires in cytomegalovirus infection. From the reads, TCRdb called clonotypes with MiXCR, one entry per CDR3 protein. The data show about 140,000 distinct CDR3 sequences, 5.5% to 7% seen once. The sample taken for sequencing was PBMCs. The receptors shown here come from a human donor in good health (CMV status not recorded). Some clones in this sample may be carry-over from other donors' samples. The CDR3 runs from the conserved cysteine through the conserved F or W. The D gene is left open where the match is weak. The size of a clone is reported for some rows only, either as once, few or many, or as a class for expanded clones.

v_gene	j_gene	d_gene	abundance	CDR3aa	CDR3nt
TRBV2	TRBJ2-7	TRBD1	many	CASGADRDISRAPYEQYF	TGTGCCAGCGGTGCCGACAGGGATATTTCAAGGGCTCCCTACGAGCAGTACTTC
TRBV7-3	TRBJ2-3	-	many	CASSFTGGGGTDTQYF	TGTGCCAGCAGCTTTACAGGTGGAGGGGGCACAGATACGCAGTATTTT
TRBV15	TRBJ1-1	-	few	CATSRDSSQITEAFF	TGTGCCACCAGCAGAGATTCGAGTCAGATCACTGAAGCTTTCTTT
TRBV10-3	TRBJ2-1	-	few	CAIGSRTGESYNEQFF	TGTGCCATCGGTTCGAGGACGGGGGAATCCTACAATGAGCAGTTCTTC
TRBV29-1	TRBJ2-5	TRBD1	-	CSVVGGQGIETQYF	TGCAGCGTGGTGGGAGGACAGGGTATAGAGACCCAGTACTTC
TRBV27	TRBJ2-7	-	many	CASSRRQSSYEQYF	TGTGCCAGCAGCCGCAGACAGAGCTCCTACGAGCAGTACTTC
TRBV6-2/TRBV6-3	TRBJ1-1	-	-	CASSYGPGVNTEAFF	TGTGCCAGCAGTTACGGACCGGGCGTGAACACTGAAGCTTTCTTT
TRBV28	TRBJ2-5	-	many	CASSFKGLARSEYF	TGTGCCAGCAGTTTTAAAGGCCTAGCCCGCTCGGAGTACTTC
TRBV19	TRBJ2-7	-	-	CASSISTGSYEQYF	TGTGCCAGTAGTATATCGACCGGTTCCTACGAGCAGTACTTC
TRBV11-1	TRBJ1-1	TRBD1	-	CASLSRGQMNTEAFF	TGTGCCAGCCTCTCAAGGGGGCAAATGAACACTGAAGCTTTCTTT
TRBV7-8	TRBJ2-5	-	many	CASTPGRLPETQYF	TGTGCCAGCACCCCAGGAAGGCTTCCAGAGACCCAGTACTTC